This paragraph reports one T cell receptor (beta chain). Its antigen is as yet unknown. This sample was taken from a study of a mutant IDH1 vaccine in newly diagnosed glioma. About the research overall: Treated patients had a mean age of about 40 years and a sex split that was approximately 62% male and approximately 38% female. Earlier therapy was either radiotherapy, temozolomide, or both, and most got both.

TCRdb keeps only in-frame clones here, not all; method: immunoSEQ multiplex PCR. This table has around 60,000 clones, about 91% appearing once. Stated time point: baseline, week 1 (first vaccination visit). Treatment indicated: pre-vaccination baseline after standard-of-care therapy. Astrocytomas that were new, WHO grade 3 or 4, IDH1-mutant and ATRX-lost were present in the donors. Points from the study as a whole: Evidence of vaccine-induced immune responses was documented in approximately 93% of patients.

Germline lookup yields CDR1 SGHKS and CDR2 YYEKEE (reference sequence). V lost 3 bases, J lost 4 bases, and 15 bases lay in between. This CDR3 has 15 amino acids. The sequenced sample was PBMCs, obtained from a glioma patient treated with radiotherapy, temozolomide or both. The chain combines TRBV5-5 with TRBJ2-3; D is unclear. The source is a man in his fifties or sixties with glioma. The CDR3 bases are TGTGCCAGCAGCTCCGGTGTCATTCTCCCAGATACGCAGTATTTT. Amino acids: CASSSGVILPDTQYF.